This T cell receptor (beta chain) was sequenced during a study of blood T cell repertoires in COVID-19. Looking at the study overall: In each case, the material was cDNA or gDNA derived from T cells, B-cell-depleted T cells, or PBMCs.

This CDR3 is 19 amino acids long. V was shortened by 2 bases and J by 3 bases, with 26 bases between the two germline ends. Germline V gene sequence: CDR1 SGHNT, CDR2 YYREEE (reference sequence). Clones were read by immunoSEQ multiplex PCR, and TCRdb kept only the in-frame ones, dropping some. The table has fewer than 200,000 clones, about 83% seen once. Sequencing was performed on peripheral blood. This sequence was found in a middle-aged man who had recovered from COVID-19. The chain is built from TRBV5-4 and TRBJ2-5; perhaps TRBD1 as D (6 bases). Here the CDR3 reads CASSFQFGWTDLNKETQYF. The CDR3 coding sequence is TGTGCCAGCAGCTTTCAATTCGGTTGGACAGACCTAAATAAAGAGACCCAGTACTTC. The variable domain in full, completed from reference TRBV5-4 and TRBJ2-5, reads ETGVTQSPTHLIKTRGQQVTLRCSSQSGHNTVSWYQQALGQGPQFIFQYYREEENGRGNFPPRFSGLQFPNYSSELNVNALELDDSALYLCASSFQFGWTDLNKETQYFGPGTRLLVL.